The TCR beta chain described here comes from a study of T cell repertoires in cytomegalovirus infection. Study overall: CMV epitopes used comprised recently identified HLA-C-restricted ones and well-studied HLA-B-restricted ones. CMV infection plus the matching HLA type was flagged by public TCR beta signatures. Study-level results: CMV carriers with the relevant HLA were identified by cumulative public TCR beta family frequency. The ex vivo response was dominated by HLA-C-restricted CMV-specific TCR beta clonotypes.

MiXCR, applied by TCRdb to the reads, yields one record per CDR3 protein. The table records tens of thousands of distinct CDR3 sequences, roughly a quarter of them present only once. A few counts support this clonotype. The antigen is undetermined. The CDR3 totals 14 residues. Germline values: CDR1 SGHRS, CDR2 YFSETQ. The V segment lost 5 bases and the J segment 0 bases; nucleotides outside the gene matches: 4. The receptor's source is a human donor in good health (CMV status not recorded). Some clones in this sample may be carry-over from other donors' samples. The chain carries TRBV5-1 and TRBJ2-5; 7 bases align to TRBD1. The sample consisted of CD8+ T cells from cultured PBMCs, taken from culture after CMV antigen stimulation. CDR3 sequence (DNA): TGCGCCAGCAGGAGACAGGGCTACCAAGAGACCCAGTACTTC. Its translation is CASRRQGYQETQYF.